This is a list of T cell receptor beta chains from one sample in a study of molecular identifiers for immune sequencing clone quantification. TCRdb reprocessed the PCR reads via MiXCR and lists one record per CDR3 protein. Among 30,000 to 40,000 distinct CDR3 sequences listed, roughly 19% were seen once. Input material: naive CD8+ T cells from blood, with Jurkat cell RNA spiked in. These receptors came from a human donor in good health. Some libraries in this study had Jurkat cell RNA spiked in. Both conserved end residues are part of each CDR3. Fields, in order: D gene, clone size, J gene, V gene, CDR3 protein, CDR3 DNA. A D gene is named only where the DNA matches it firmly. Some rows mark clone size as missing; the rest say once, few, many or name a class of expanded clone.

d_gene: TRBD2; abundance: few; j_gene: TRBJ2-1; v_gene: TRBV6-4; CDR3aa: CASSTTSGRPYNEQFF; CDR3nt: TGTGCCAGCAGTACAACTAGCGGGAGGCCCTACAATGAGCAGTTCTTC
d_gene: TRBD1; abundance: -; j_gene: TRBJ1-5; v_gene: TRBV12-3/TRBV12-4; CDR3aa: CASSLWDRNQPQHF; CDR3nt: TGTGCCAGCAGTTTATGGGACAGAAATCAGCCCCAGCATTTT
d_gene: TRBD2; abundance: many; j_gene: TRBJ2-7; v_gene: TRBV28; CDR3aa: CASSLSGLVPYEQYF; CDR3nt: TGTGCCAGCAGTTTGTCGGGACTAGTACCCTACGAGCAGTACTTC
d_gene: TRBD2; abundance: -; j_gene: TRBJ2-7; v_gene: TRBV20-1; CDR3aa: CSAPTLETSAYEQYF; CDR3nt: TGCAGTGCCCCCACCCTAGAGACTAGCGCCTACGAGCAGTACTTC
d_gene: TRBD1; abundance: many; j_gene: TRBJ1-1; v_gene: TRBV7-9; CDR3aa: CASSTRDRGHTEAFF; CDR3nt: TGTGCCAGCAGCACCCGGGACAGGGGACACACTGAAGCTTTCTTT
d_gene: -; abundance: -; j_gene: TRBJ2-3; v_gene: TRBV9; CDR3aa: CASSVVGGQRTDTQYF; CDR3nt: TGTGCCAGCAGCGTAGTTGGCGGGCAGAGGACAGATACGCAGTATTTT
d_gene: TRBD1; abundance: few; j_gene: TRBJ1-1; v_gene: TRBV6-2/TRBV6-3; CDR3aa: CASSYPTGVGAKGNTEAFF; CDR3nt: TGTGCCAGCAGTTACCCGACAGGGGTCGGGGCGAAAGGGAACACTGAAGCTTTCTTT
d_gene: -; abundance: many; j_gene: TRBJ2-5; v_gene: TRBV15; CDR3aa: CATSRDHGSRETQYF; CDR3nt: TGTGCCACCAGCAGAGATCATGGTTCACGAGAGACCCAGTACTTC
d_gene: TRBD2; abundance: many; j_gene: TRBJ2-3; v_gene: TRBV3-1; CDR3aa: CASSILTSGVGDTQYF; CDR3nt: TGTGCCAGCAGCATCCTAACTAGCGGGGTTGGAGATACGCAGTATTTT
d_gene: -; abundance: few; j_gene: TRBJ1-1; v_gene: TRBV5-3; CDR3aa: CASSLGQGFVEAFF; CDR3nt: TGTGCCAGCAGCTTGGGGCAGGGTTTCGTCGAAGCTTTCTTT
d_gene: TRBD2; abundance: many; j_gene: TRBJ2-7; v_gene: TRBV12-3/TRBV12-4; CDR3aa: CASSIAGGRRLGYEQYF; CDR3nt: TGTGCCAGCAGTATAGCGGGGGGCCGCCGACTCGGCTACGAGCAGTACTTC
d_gene: -; abundance: many; j_gene: TRBJ1-5; v_gene: TRBV6-2/TRBV6-3; CDR3aa: CASSYSDTYQPQHF; CDR3nt: TGTGCCAGCAGTTACTCGGACACCTATCAGCCCCAGCATTTT
d_gene: -; abundance: many; j_gene: TRBJ1-1; v_gene: TRBV11-3; CDR3aa: CASSFIPREVATEAFF; CDR3nt: TGTGCCAGCAGCTTCATCCCAAGGGAGGTTGCCACTGAAGCTTTCTTT
d_gene: TRBD1; abundance: many; j_gene: TRBJ1-5; v_gene: TRBV6-2/TRBV6-3; CDR3aa: CASIGTGSNQPQHF; CDR3nt: TGTGCCAGCATCGGGACAGGTAGCAATCAGCCCCAGCATTTT
d_gene: TRBD2; abundance: many; j_gene: TRBJ2-2; v_gene: TRBV4-2; CDR3aa: CASSPLLAGVNTGELFF; CDR3nt: TGTGCCAGCAGCCCCCTCCTAGCGGGAGTGAACACCGGGGAGCTGTTTTTT
d_gene: -; abundance: -; j_gene: TRBJ2-1; v_gene: TRBV28; CDR3aa: CASSLYRTATYNEQFF; CDR3nt: TGTGCCAGCAGTTTATACCGGACAGCTACTTACAATGAGCAGTTCTTC
d_gene: TRBD2; abundance: few; j_gene: TRBJ2-3; v_gene: TRBV28; CDR3aa: CAISRMAGEDTQYF; CDR3nt: TGTGCCATAAGTCGAATGGCGGGAGAAGATACGCAGTATTTT
d_gene: -; abundance: -; j_gene: TRBJ2-1; v_gene: TRBV12-3/TRBV12-4; CDR3aa: CASSPGLTEQFF; CDR3nt: TGTGCCAGCAGTCCGGGACTTACTGAGCAGTTCTTC
d_gene: -; abundance: -; j_gene: TRBJ2-5; v_gene: TRBV5-4; CDR3aa: CASSSPDSGETQYF; CDR3nt: TGTGCCAGCAGCTCACCCGACTCTGGGGAGACCCAGTACTTC
d_gene: TRBD2; abundance: -; j_gene: TRBJ2-3; v_gene: TRBV3-1; CDR3aa: CASSQDIAGGPTDTQYF; CDR3nt: TGTGCCAGCAGCCAAGATATAGCGGGGGGCCCCACAGATACGCAGTATTTT
d_gene: TRBD1; abundance: -; j_gene: TRBJ2-6; v_gene: TRBV11-2; CDR3aa: CASSPSSGDSVGANVLTF; CDR3nt: TGTGCCAGCAGCCCAAGTAGTGGGGACAGCGTTGGGGCCAACGTCCTGACTTTC
d_gene: -; abundance: many; j_gene: TRBJ2-2; v_gene: TRBV5-1; CDR3aa: CASTLGWGVGELFF; CDR3nt: TGCGCCAGCACCCTGGGATGGGGCGTCGGGGAGCTGTTTTTT
d_gene: -; abundance: few; j_gene: TRBJ2-3; v_gene: TRBV28; CDR3aa: CASSGEYGVGDTQYF; CDR3nt: TGTGCCAGCAGTGGGGAATACGGTGTTGGGGATACGCAGTATTTT
d_gene: -; abundance: few; j_gene: TRBJ2-3; v_gene: TRBV30; CDR3aa: CAWGRSGADTQYF; CDR3nt: TGTGCCTGGGGGAGGAGTGGGGCAGATACGCAGTATTTT
d_gene: -; abundance: once; j_gene: TRBJ1-1; v_gene: TRBV20-1; CDR3aa: CSAREGVAFMNTEAFF; CDR3nt: TGCAGTGCTAGAGAGGGGGTTGCTTTTATGAACACTGAAGCTTTCTTT
d_gene: -; abundance: few; j_gene: TRBJ2-1; v_gene: TRBV7-9; CDR3aa: CASTGTGTYNEQFF; CDR3nt: TGTGCCAGTACCGGGACGGGCACCTACAATGAGCAGTTCTTC
d_gene: -; abundance: many; j_gene: TRBJ2-5; v_gene: TRBV4-1; CDR3aa: CASSPTASQETQYF; CDR3nt: TGCGCCAGCAGCCCGACAGCTAGCCAAGAGACCCAGTACTTC
d_gene: -; abundance: many; j_gene: TRBJ2-5; v_gene: TRBV6-2/TRBV6-3; CDR3aa: CASSPGTRQETQYF; CDR3nt: TGTGCCAGCAGCCCAGGGACAAGACAAGAGACCCAGTACTTC
d_gene: -; abundance: many; j_gene: TRBJ2-1; v_gene: TRBV19; CDR3aa: CASSNPGEQFF; CDR3nt: TGTGCCAGTAGTAACCCAGGGGAGCAGTTCTTC
d_gene: TRBD2; abundance: many; j_gene: TRBJ2-1; v_gene: TRBV28; CDR3aa: CASSSVKASGSRVF; CDR3nt: TGTGCCAGCAGTTCCGTCAAAGCTAGCGGGAGTCGGGTCTTC
d_gene: TRBD1; abundance: many; j_gene: TRBJ1-1; v_gene: TRBV6-2/TRBV6-3; CDR3aa: CASRDATGANTEAFF; CDR3nt: TGTGCCAGCAGAGACGCCACAGGGGCGAACACTGAAGCTTTCTTT
d_gene: TRBD2; abundance: -; j_gene: TRBJ2-2; v_gene: TRBV3-1; CDR3aa: CASSQGLADALNTGELFF; CDR3nt: TGTGCCAGCAGCCAGGGACTAGCAGATGCACTAAACACCGGGGAGCTGTTTTTT
d_gene: -; abundance: many; j_gene: TRBJ2-3; v_gene: TRBV13; CDR3aa: CASSPPTVTDTQYF; CDR3nt: TGTGCCAGCAGCCCCCCTACGGTTACAGATACGCAGTATTTT
d_gene: -; abundance: -; j_gene: TRBJ1-2; v_gene: TRBV27; CDR3aa: CASSFGGGLIYGYTF; CDR3nt: TGTGCCAGCAGTTTCGGGGGAGGCCTAATCTATGGCTACACCTTC
d_gene: TRBD1; abundance: few; j_gene: TRBJ2-5; v_gene: TRBV2; CDR3aa: CASSAWGQGQETQYF; CDR3nt: TGTGCCAGCAGCGCCTGGGGACAGGGCCAAGAGACCCAGTACTTC
d_gene: -; abundance: few; j_gene: TRBJ1-1; v_gene: TRBV5-1; CDR3aa: CASYPSPLLAEAFF; CDR3nt: TGCGCCTCCTACCCATCTCCGCTGCTAGCTGAAGCTTTCTTT
d_gene: -; abundance: many; j_gene: TRBJ2-3; v_gene: TRBV12-3/TRBV12-4; CDR3aa: CASSILPDSTDTQYF; CDR3nt: TGTGCCAGCAGTATCCTCCCGGACAGCACAGATACGCAGTATTTT
d_gene: TRBD2; abundance: many; j_gene: TRBJ2-3; v_gene: TRBV7-9; CDR3aa: CASSSAGGTDTQYF; CDR3nt: TGTGCCAGCAGCTCAGCGGGGGGCACAGATACGCAGTATTTT
d_gene: -; abundance: medium-sized; j_gene: TRBJ2-4; v_gene: TRBV4-3; CDR3aa: CASSQVRLGGGSVSKNIQYF; CDR3nt: TGCGCCAGCAGCCAAGTCCGCTTAGGGGGCGGGAGTGTGTCCAAAAACATTCAGTACTTC
d_gene: -; abundance: -; j_gene: TRBJ1-2; v_gene: TRBV7-2; CDR3aa: CASSARQEGLGVYGYTF; CDR3nt: TGTGCCAGCAGCGCGCGACAGGAAGGGCTTGGAGTCTATGGCTACACCTTC
d_gene: -; abundance: many; j_gene: TRBJ1-6; v_gene: TRBV11-2; CDR3aa: CANHSPVRGGSPLHF; CDR3nt: TGTGCCAACCATTCTCCCGTCCGGGGCGGTTCACCCCTCCACTTT